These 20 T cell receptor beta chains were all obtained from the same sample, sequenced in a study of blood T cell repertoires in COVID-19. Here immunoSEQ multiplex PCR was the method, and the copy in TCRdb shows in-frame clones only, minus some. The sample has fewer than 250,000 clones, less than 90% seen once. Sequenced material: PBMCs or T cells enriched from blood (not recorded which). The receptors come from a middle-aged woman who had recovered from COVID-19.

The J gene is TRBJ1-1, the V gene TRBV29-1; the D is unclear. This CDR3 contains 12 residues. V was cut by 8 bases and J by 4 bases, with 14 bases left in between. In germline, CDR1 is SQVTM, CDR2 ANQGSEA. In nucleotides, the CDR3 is TGCAGCTCCAGGAGGCAGACCACTGAAGCTTTCTTT. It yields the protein CSSRRQTTEAFF. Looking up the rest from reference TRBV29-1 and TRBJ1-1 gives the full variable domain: SAVISQKPSRDICQRGTSLTIQCQVDSQVTMMFWYRQQPGQSLTLIATANQGSEATYESGFVIDKFPISRPNLTFSTLTVSNMSPEDSSIYLCSSRRQTTEAFFGQGTRLTVV.

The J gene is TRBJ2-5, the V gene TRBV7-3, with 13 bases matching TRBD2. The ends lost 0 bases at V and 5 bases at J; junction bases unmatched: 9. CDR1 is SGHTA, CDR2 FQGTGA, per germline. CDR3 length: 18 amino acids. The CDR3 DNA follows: TGTGCCAGCAGCTTAACCAGGACTAGCGGGAGATTTTGGGAGACCCAGTACTTC. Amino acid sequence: CASSLTRTSGRFWETQYF.

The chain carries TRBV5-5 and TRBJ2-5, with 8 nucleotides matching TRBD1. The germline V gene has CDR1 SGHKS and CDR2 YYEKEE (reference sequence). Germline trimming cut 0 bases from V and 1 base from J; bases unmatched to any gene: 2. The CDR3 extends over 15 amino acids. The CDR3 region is CASSLGQGIQETQYF. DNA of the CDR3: TGTGCCAGCAGCTTGGGACAGGGGATCCAAGAGACCCAGTACTTC.

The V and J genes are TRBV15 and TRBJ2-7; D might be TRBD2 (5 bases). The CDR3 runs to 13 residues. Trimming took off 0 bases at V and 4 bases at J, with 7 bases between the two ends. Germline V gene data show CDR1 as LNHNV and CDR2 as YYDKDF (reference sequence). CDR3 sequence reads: CATSRDRGYEQYV. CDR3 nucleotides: TGTGCCACCAGCAGAGATCGGGGATACGAGCAGTACGTC.

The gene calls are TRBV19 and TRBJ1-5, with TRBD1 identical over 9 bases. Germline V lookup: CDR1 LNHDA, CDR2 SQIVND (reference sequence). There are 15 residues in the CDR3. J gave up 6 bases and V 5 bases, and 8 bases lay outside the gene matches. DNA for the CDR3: TGTGCCAGTAGTGCGGACAGGGGCGGGGGTCAGCCCCAGCATTTT. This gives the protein CASSADRGGGQPQHF.

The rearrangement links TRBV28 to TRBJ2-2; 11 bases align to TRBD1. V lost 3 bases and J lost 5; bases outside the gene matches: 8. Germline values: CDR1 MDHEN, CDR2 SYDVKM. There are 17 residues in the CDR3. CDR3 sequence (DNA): TGTGCCAGCAGTTTTTCTGGGACAGGGGGAAAGACCGGGGAGCTGTTTTTT. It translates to CASSFSGTGGKTGELFF.

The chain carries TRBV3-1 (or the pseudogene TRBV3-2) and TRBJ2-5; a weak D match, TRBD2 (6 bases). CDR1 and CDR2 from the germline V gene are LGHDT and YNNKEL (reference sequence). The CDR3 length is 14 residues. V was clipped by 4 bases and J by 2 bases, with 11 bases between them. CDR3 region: CASSPWGEQETQYF. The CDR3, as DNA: TGTGCCAGCAGCCCCTGGGGGGAACAAGAGACCCAGTACTTC.

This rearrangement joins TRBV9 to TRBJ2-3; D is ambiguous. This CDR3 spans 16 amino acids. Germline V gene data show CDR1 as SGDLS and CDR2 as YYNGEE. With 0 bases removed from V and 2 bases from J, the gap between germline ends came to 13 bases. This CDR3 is CASSVGVEAPTDTQYF. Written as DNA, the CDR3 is TGTGCCAGCAGCGTAGGTGTAGAGGCTCCCACAGATACGCAGTATTTT. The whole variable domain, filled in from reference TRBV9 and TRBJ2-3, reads DSGVTQTPKHLITATGQRVTLRCSPRSGDLSVYWYQQSLDQGLQFLIQYYNGEERAKGNILERFSAQQFPDLHSELNLSSLELGDSALYFCASSVGVEAPTDTQYFGPGTRLTVL.

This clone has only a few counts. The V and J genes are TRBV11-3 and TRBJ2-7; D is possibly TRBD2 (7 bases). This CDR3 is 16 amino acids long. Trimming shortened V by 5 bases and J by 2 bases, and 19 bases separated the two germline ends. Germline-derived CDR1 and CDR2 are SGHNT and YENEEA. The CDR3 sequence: CASSLGGGGSPYEQYV. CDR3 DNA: TGTGCCAGCAGCCTTGGGGGGGGCGGCAGTCCCTACGAGCAGTACGTC.

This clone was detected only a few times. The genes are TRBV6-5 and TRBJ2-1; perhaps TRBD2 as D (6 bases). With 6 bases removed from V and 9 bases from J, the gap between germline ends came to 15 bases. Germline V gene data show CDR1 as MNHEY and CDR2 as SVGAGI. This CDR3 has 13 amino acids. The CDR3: CASSLAGQAEQFF. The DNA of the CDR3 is TGTGCCAGCAGCCTCGCGGGGCAGGCTGAGCAGTTCTTC.

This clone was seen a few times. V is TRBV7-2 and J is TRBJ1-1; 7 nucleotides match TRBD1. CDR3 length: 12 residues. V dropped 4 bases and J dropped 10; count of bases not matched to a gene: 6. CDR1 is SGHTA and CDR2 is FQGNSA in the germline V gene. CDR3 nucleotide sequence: TGTGCCAGCAGCTCAACAGGGGTAATAGCTTTCTTT. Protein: CASSSTGVIAFF.

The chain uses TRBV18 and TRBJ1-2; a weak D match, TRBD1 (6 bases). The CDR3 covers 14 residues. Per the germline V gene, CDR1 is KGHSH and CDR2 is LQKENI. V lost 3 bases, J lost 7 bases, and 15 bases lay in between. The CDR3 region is CASSPSFGTSGYTF. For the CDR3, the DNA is TGTGCCAGCTCACCCTCCTTCGGGACATCTGGCTACACCTTC.

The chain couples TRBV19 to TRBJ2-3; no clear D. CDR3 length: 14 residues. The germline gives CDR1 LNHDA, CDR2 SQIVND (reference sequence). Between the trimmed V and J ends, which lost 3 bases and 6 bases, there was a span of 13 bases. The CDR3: CASSMETSYDTQYF. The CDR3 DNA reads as TGTGCCAGTAGTATGGAGACTTCCTATGATACGCAGTATTTT. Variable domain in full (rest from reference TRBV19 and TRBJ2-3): DGGITQSPKYLFRKEGQNVTLSCEQNLNHDAMYWYRQDPGQGLRLIYYSQIVNDFQKGDIAEGYSVSREKKESFPLTVTSAQKNPTAFYLCASSMETSYDTQYFGPGTRLTVL.

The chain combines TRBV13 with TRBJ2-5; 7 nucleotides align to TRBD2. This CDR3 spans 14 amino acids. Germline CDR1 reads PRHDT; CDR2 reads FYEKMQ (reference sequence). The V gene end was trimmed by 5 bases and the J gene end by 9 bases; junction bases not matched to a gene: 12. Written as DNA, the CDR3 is TGTGCCAGCAGCCTCCTCAGCGGGACGAAGCCCCAGTACTTC. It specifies CASSLLSGTKPQYF.

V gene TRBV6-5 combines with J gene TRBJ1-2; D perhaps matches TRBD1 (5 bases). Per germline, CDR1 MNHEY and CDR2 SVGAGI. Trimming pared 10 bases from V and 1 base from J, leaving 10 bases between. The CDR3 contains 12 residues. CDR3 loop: CATGGINYGYTF. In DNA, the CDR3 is TGTGCCACTGGGGGGATTAACTATGGCTACACCTTC.

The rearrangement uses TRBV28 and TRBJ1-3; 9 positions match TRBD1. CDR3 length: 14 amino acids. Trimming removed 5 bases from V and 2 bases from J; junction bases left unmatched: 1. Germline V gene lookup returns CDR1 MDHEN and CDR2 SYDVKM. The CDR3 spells CASSRDRAGNTIYF. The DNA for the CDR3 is TGTGCCAGCAGTCGGGACAGGGCTGGAAACACCATATATTTT.

As DNA, the CDR3 is TGTGCCTGGAGCAGGGGCGGGAGGCCCGGCGAGCAGTACTTC. The encoded protein is CAWSRGGRPGEQYF. This chain connects TRBV30 to TRBJ2-7; 8 positions match TRBD2. Germline values: CDR1 GTSNPN, CDR2 SVGIG (reference sequence). This CDR3 spans 14 amino acids. V trimming: 3 bases; J trimming: 6 bases; junction bases outside the gene matches: 10.

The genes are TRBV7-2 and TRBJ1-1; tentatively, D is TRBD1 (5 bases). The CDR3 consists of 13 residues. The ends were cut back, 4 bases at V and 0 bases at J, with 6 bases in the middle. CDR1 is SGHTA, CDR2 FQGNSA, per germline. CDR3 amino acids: CASSWTLNTEAFF. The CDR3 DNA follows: TGTGCCAGCAGCTGGACATTGAACACTGAAGCTTTCTTT.

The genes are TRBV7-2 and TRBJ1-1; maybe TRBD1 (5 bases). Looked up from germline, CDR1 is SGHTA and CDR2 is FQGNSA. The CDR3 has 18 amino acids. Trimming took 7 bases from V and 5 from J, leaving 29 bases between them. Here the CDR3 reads CASTVGVGRGNGRTEAFF. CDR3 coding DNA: TGTGCCAGCACCGTAGGGGTAGGGCGCGGGAACGGTCGGACTGAAGCTTTCTTT. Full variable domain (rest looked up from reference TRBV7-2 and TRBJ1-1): GAGVSQSPSNKVTEKGKDVELRCDPISGHTALYWYRQSLGQGLEFLIYFQGNSAPDKSGLPSDRFSAERTGGSVSTLTIQRTQQEDSAVYLCASTVGVGRGNGRTEAFFGQGTRLTVV.

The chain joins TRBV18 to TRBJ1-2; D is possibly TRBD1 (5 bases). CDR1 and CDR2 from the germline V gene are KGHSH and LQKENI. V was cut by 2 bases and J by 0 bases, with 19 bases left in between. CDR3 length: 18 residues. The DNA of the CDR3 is TGTGCCAGCTCACCAGGGGGGACTCAGGGAGGAGCTAACTATGGCTACACCTTC. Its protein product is CASSPGGTQGGANYGYTF.